Below are 3 T cell receptor beta chains sequenced from a single sample in a study of metastatic and nonmetastatic thyroid tumors. MiXCR was used by TCRdb to re-call the PCR reads. In the table there are tens of thousands of clones, about 17% of which are singletons. Before thyroid surgery, none of the patients had received any treatment. Material for sequencing was adjacent normal tissue. The receptors come from a male donor with papillary thyroid cancer or a benign thyroid nodule (not recorded which). Some clones in this sample may be carry-over from other donors' samples.

This clone showed up many times. The chain is built from TRBV28 and TRBJ2-2; D possibly corresponds to TRBD1 (8 bases). V lost 7 bases to trimming and J lost 4 bases, with 16 bases between them. The CDR3 contains 15 residues. Germline CDR1 reads MDHEN; CDR2 reads SYDVKM. The CDR3 region has the DNA TGTGCCAGCATACAGGGGGGGGCTAGCACCGGGGAGCTGTTTTTT. Translated: CASIQGGASTGELFF.

This clone was observed at least ten times. V gene TRBV5-6 combines with J gene TRBJ1-5; D possibly corresponds to TRBD1 (5 bases). Per germline, CDR1 SGHDT and CDR2 YYEEEE. Trimming removed 2 bases from V and 2 bases from J, with 11 bases in between. This CDR3 is 15 amino acids long. Here the CDR3 reads CASSFRQGGNQPQHF. The CDR3 bases are TGTGCCAGCAGCTTCAGGCAGGGTGGCAATCAGCCCCAGCATTTT.

The CDR3 DNA sequence: TGCAGTGCTACAGGACGGGACGGCCACTTGCCCCAGCATTTT. Its translation: CSATGRDGHLPQHF. The gene calls are TRBV20-1 and TRBJ1-5, with D perhaps matching TRBD1 (5 bases). In germline, CDR1 is DFQATT, CDR2 SNEGSKA (reference sequence). The CDR3 totals 14 residues. Trimming stripped 4 bases from V and 9 bases from J, with 19 bases between.